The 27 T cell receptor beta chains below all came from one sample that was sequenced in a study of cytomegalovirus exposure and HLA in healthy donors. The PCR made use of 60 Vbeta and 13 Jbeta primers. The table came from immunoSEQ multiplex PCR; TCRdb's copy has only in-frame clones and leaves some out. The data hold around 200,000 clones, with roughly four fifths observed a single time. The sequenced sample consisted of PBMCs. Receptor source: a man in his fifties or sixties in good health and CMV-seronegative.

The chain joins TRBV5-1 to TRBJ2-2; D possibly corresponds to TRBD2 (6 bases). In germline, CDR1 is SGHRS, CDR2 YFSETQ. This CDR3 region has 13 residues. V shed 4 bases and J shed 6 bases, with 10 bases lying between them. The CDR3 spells CASSHGGPGELFF. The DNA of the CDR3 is TGCGCCAGCAGCCACGGAGGGCCCGGGGAGCTGTTTTTT.

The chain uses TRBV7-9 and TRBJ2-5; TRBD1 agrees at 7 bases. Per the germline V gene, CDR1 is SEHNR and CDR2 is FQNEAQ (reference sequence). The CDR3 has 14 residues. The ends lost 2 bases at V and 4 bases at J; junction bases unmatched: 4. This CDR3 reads CASSLTTGLETQYF. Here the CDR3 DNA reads TGTGCCAGCAGCTTAACGACAGGGTTAGAGACCCAGTACTTC.

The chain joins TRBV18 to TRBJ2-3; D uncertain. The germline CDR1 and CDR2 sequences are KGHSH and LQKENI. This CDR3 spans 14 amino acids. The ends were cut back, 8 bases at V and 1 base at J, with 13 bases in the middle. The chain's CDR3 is CASSGSARTDTQYF. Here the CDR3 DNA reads TGTGCCAGCAGTGGAAGCGCCCGCACAGATACGCAGTATTTT.

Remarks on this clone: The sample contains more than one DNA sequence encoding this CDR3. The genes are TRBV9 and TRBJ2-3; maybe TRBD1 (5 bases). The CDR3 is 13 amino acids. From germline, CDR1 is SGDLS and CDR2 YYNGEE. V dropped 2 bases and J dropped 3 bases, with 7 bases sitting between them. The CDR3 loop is CASSVQGTDTQYF. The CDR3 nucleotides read TGTGCCAGCAGCGTCCAGGGTACAGATACGCAGTATTTT.

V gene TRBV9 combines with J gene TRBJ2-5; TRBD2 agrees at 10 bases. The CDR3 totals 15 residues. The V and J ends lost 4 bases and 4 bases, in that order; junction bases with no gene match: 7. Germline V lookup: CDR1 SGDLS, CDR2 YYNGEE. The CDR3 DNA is TGTGCCAGCAGCCTCCAGAGCGGGGGGGGAGAGACCCAGTACTTC. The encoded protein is CASSLQSGGGETQYF.

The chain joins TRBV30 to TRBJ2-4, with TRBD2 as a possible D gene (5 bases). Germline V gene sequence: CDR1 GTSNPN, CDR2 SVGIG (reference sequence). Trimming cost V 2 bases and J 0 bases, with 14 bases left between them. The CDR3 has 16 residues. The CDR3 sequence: CAWSLDLKLAKNIQYF. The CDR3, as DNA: TGTGCCTGGAGTCTGGACTTGAAATTAGCCAAAAACATTCAGTACTTC.

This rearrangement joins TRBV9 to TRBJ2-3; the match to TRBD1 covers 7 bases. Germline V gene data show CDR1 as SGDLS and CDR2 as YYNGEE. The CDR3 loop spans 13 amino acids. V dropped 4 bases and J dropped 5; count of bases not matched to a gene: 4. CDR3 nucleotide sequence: TGTGCCAGCAGCCGAGGGGGCGAAGATACGCAGTATTTT. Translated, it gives CASSRGGEDTQYF. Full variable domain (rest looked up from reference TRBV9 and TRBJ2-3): DSGVTQTPKHLITATGQRVTLRCSPRSGDLSVYWYQQSLDQGLQFLIQYYNGEERAKGNILERFSAQQFPDLHSELNLSSLELGDSALYFCASSRGGEDTQYFGPGTRLTVL.

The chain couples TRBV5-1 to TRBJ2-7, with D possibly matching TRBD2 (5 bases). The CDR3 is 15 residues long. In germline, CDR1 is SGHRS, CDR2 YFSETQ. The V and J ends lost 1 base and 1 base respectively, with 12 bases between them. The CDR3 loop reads CASSLIAGESYEQYF. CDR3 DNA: TGCGCCAGCAGCTTGATAGCCGGGGAATCCTACGAGCAGTACTTC.

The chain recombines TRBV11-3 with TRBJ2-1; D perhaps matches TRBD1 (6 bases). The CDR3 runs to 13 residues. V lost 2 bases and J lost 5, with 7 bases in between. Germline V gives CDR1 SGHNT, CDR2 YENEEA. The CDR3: CASSLYRDNEQFF. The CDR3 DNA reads TGTGCCAGCAGCTTATACAGGGACAATGAGCAGTTCTTC.

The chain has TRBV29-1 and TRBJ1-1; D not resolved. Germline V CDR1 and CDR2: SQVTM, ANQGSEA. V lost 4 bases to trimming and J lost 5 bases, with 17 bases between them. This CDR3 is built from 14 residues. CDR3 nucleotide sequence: TGCAGCGTTGTGGTGTGGGGAGAGAGGACTGAAGCTTTCTTT. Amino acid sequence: CSVVVWGERTEAFF. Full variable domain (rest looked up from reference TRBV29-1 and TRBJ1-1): SAVISQKPSRDICQRGTSLTIQCQVDSQVTMMFWYRQQPGQSLTLIATANQGSEATYESGFVIDKFPISRPNLTFSTLTVSNMSPEDSSIYLCSVVVWGERTEAFFGQGTRLTVV.

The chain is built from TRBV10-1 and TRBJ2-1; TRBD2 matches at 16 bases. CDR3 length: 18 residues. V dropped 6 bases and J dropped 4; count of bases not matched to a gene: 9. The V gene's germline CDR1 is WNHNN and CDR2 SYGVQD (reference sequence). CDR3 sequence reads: CASRQLGTSGGGYNEQFF. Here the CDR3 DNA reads TGCGCCAGCAGACAGCTAGGGACTAGCGGGGGGGGGTACAATGAGCAGTTCTTC.

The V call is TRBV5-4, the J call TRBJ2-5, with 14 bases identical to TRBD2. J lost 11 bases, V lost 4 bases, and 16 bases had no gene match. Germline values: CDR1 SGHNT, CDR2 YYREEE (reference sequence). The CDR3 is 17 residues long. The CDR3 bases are TGTGCCAGCAGCGAAGGACTAGCGGGAGGCCCTGCGGATCTGCAGTACTTC. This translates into CASSEGLAGGPADLQYF. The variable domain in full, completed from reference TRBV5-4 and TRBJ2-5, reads ETGVTQSPTHLIKTRGQQVTLRCSSQSGHNTVSWYQQALGQGPQFIFQYYREEENGRGNFPPRFSGLQFPNYSSELNVNALELDDSALYLCASSEGLAGGPADLQYFGPGTRLLVL.

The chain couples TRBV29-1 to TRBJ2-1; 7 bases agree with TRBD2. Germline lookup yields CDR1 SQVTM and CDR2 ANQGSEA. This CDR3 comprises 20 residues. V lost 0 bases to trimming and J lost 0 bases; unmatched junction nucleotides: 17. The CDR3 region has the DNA TGCAGCGTTGAAGATCTTGGGGGGGTCCCAGCCGGCGGCTCCTACAATGAGCAGTTCTTC. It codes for CSVEDLGGVPAGGSYNEQFF.

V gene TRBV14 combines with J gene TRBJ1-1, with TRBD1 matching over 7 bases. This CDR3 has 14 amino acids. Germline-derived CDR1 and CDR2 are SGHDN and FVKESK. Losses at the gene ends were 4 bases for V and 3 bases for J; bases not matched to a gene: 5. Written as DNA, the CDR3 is TGTGCCAGCAGCCTGCAGGGGGGTCACACTGAAGCTTTCTTT. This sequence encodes CASSLQGGHTEAFF.

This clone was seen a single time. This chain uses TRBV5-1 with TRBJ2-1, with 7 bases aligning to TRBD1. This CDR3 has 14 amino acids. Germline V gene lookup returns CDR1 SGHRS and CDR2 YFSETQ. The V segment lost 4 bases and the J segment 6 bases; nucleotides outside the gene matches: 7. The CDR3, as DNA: TGCGCCAGCAGCAAACGACAGGGCGTCAATGAGCAGTTCTTC. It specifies CASSKRQGVNEQFF.

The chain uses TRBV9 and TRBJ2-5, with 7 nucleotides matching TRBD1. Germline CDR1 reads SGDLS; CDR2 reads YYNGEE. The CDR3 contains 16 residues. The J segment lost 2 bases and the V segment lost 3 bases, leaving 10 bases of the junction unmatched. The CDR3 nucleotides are TGTGCCAGCAGCGAGGGGGCCGGAAGGGGGCAAGAGACCCAGTACTTC. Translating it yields CASSEGAGRGQETQYF.

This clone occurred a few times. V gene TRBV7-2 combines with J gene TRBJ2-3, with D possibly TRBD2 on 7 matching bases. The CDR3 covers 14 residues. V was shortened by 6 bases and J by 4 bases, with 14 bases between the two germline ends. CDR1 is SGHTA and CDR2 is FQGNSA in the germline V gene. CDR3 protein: CASRRGGGADTQYF. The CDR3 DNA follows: TGTGCCAGCAGAAGAGGAGGGGGGGCAGATACGCAGTATTTT.

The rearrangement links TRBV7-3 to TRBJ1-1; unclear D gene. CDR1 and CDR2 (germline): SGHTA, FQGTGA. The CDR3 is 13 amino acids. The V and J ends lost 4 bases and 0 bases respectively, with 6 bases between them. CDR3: CASSYGVNTEAFF. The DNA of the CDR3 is TGTGCCAGCAGCTATGGAGTGAACACTGAAGCTTTCTTT. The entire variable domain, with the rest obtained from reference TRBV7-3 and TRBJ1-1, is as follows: GAGVSQTPSNKVTEKGKYVELRCDPISGHTALYWYRQSLGQGPEFLIYFQGTGAADDSGLPNDRFFAVRPEGSVSTLKIQRTERGDSAVYLCASSYGVNTEAFFGQGTRLTVV.

The CDR3, as DNA: TGCGCCAGCAGCTTGTACAACAGGGCTACTCAAGAGACCCAGTACTTC. It is translated as CASSLYNRATQETQYF. The chain uses TRBV5-1 and TRBJ2-5, with D possibly TRBD1 on 6 matching bases. The ends were cut back, 1 base at V and 2 bases at J, with 15 bases in the middle. The CDR3 totals 16 residues. Germline assignment: CDR1 SGHRS and CDR2 YFSETQ.

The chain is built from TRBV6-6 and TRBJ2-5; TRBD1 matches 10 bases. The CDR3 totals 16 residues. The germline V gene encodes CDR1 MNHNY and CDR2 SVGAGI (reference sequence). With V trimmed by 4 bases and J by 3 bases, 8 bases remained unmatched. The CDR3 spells CASSWTGGFGEETQYF. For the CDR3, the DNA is TGTGCCAGCAGTTGGACAGGGGGATTCGGTGAAGAGACCCAGTACTTC.

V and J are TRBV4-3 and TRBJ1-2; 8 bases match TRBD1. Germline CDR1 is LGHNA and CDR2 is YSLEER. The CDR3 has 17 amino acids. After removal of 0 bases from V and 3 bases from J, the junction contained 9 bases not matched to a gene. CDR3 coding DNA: TGCGCCAGCAGCCAAGAATATCAGGGGGCAGGAGACTATGGCTACACCTTC. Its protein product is CASSQEYQGAGDYGYTF.

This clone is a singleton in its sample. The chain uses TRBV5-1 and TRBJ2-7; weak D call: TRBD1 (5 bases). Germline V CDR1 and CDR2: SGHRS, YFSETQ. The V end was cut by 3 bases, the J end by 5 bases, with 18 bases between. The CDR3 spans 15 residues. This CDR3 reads CASSSSGNPSHEQYF. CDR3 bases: TGCGCCAGCAGCTCCTCAGGGAACCCGTCCCACGAGCAGTACTTC. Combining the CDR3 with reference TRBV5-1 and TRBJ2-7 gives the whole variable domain KAGVTQTPRYLIKTRGQQVTLSCSPISGHRSVSWYQQTPGQGLQFLFEYFSETQRNKGNFPGRFSGRQFSNSRSEMNVSTLELGDSALYLCASSSSGNPSHEQYFGPGTRLTVT.

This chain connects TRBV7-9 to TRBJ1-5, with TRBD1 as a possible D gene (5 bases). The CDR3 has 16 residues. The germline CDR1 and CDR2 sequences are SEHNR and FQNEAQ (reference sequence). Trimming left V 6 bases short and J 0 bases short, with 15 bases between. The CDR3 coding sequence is TGTGCCAGCAGTCCTGCGTCGGGACTTAGCAATCAGCCCCAGCATTTT. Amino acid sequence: CASSPASGLSNQPQHF.

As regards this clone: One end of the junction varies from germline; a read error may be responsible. The CDR3 spells CASSVDIAATSNQQFF. The CDR3 nucleotides read TGTGCCAGCAGCGTAGACATAGCGGCCACGAGCAATCAGCAGTTCTTC. V gene TRBV9 combines with J gene TRBJ2-1, with D perhaps matching TRBD2 (6 bases). The CDR3 covers 16 residues. The germline V gene has CDR1 SGDLS and CDR2 YYNGEE.

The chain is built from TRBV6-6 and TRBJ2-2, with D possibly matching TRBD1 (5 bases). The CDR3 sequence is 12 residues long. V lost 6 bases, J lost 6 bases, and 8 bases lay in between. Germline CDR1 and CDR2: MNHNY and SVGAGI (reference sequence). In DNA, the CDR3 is TGTGCCAGCAGCCTAGGGGCCGGGGAGCTGTTTTTT. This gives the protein CASSLGAGELFF.

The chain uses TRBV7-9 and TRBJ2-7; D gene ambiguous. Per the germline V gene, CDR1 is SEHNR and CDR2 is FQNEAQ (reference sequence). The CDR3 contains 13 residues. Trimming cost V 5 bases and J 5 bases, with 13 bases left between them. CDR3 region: CASSPDRVNEQYF. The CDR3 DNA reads TGTGCCAGCAGCCCGGATCGGGTGAACGAGCAGTACTTC.

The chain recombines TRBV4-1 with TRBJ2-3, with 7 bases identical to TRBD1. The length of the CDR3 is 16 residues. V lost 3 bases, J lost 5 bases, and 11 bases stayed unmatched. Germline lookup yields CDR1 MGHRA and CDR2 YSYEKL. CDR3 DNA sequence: TGCGCCAGCAGCCACGTAGGGACAGCCGGCCAAGATACGCAGTATTTT. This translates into CASSHVGTAGQDTQYF.